The 11 T cell receptor beta chains below all came from one sample that was sequenced in a study of vaccination and CD4 T cells after COVID-19. The treatment: roughly 11-day PBMC culture with coronavirus spike peptide pools or control peptides (ViraFEST assay). Antigens of these TCRs are unknown. The Oncomine TCR Beta short-read assay was applied to DNA of cultured CD4+ T cells. TCRdb recomputed calls from the PCR reads with MiXCR, one row per CDR3 protein. The table lists over 9,000 distinct CDR3 sequences, 55% to 65% of them singletons. Sequenced here: cultured CD4+ T cells from blood, sampled after SARS-CoV-2 vaccination. These receptors all come from a human donor with COVID-19.

This clonotype was picked up a small number of times. The chain combines TRBV6-2 or TRBV6-3 with TRBJ2-5; D is uncertain. V was trimmed by 0 bases and J by 7 bases, leaving 9 bases between them. Germline values: CDR1 MNHEY, CDR2 SVGEGT. The CDR3 spans 13 residues. This CDR3 reads CASSYSDGLTQYF. As DNA, the CDR3 is TGTGCCAGCAGTTACTCGGACGGTTTGACCCAGTACTTC.

The rearrangement links TRBV19 to TRBJ1-6, with a possible D match to TRBD1 (6 bases). Trimming pared 5 bases from V and 6 bases from J, leaving 14 bases between. There are 15 residues in the CDR3. Germline values: CDR1 LNHDA, CDR2 SQIVND (reference sequence). DNA of the CDR3: TGTGCCAGTAGTGGTCAGGGGATCGGTAATTCACCCCTCCACTTT. Translated, it gives CASSGQGIGNSPLHF.

V usage is TRBV6-5 and J usage is TRBJ1-2; 9 bases line up with TRBD1. This CDR3 is built from 15 residues. Germline trimming cut 4 bases from V and 4 bases from J; bases unmatched to any gene: 7. Germline V gene sequence: CDR1 MNHEY, CDR2 SVGAGI. CDR3: CASSSPGQGVYGYTF. Written as DNA, the CDR3 is TGTGCCAGCAGTTCCCCGGGACAGGGTGTCTATGGCTACACCTTC.

Concerning this clonotype: One end of the junction varies from germline; a read error may be responsible. The chain combines TRBV6-1 with TRBJ1-2; D is perhaps TRBD1 (5 bases). There are 11 residues in the CDR3. The germline gives CDR1 MNHNS, CDR2 SASEGT. CDR3 nucleotide sequence: TGTGCCGGCAGGGATGGGGAGCCCCACACCTTC. Its protein is CAGRDGEPHTF.

This rearrangement joins TRBV2 to TRBJ1-5; weak D call: TRBD1 (6 bases). Germline CDR1 is SNHLY and CDR2 is FYNNEI. The CDR3 spans 15 residues. Trimming took 6 bases from V and 7 from J, leaving 19 bases between them. This CDR3 is CASREHRVREQPQHF. The CDR3 DNA reads TGTGCCAGCAGGGAACACAGGGTTCGGGAGCAGCCCCAGCATTTT.

This clonotype showed up just a few times. J is TRBJ1-5 and V is TRBV6-1, with 8 bases fitting TRBD1. CDR1 and CDR2 from the germline V gene are MNHNS and SASEGT. The length of the CDR3 is 13 residues. Germline trimming cut 11 bases from V and 3 bases from J; bases unmatched to any gene: 6. CDR3 sequence: CAGRQGLNQPQHF. The DNA of the CDR3 is TGTGCCGGGAGACAGGGGCTCAATCAGCCCCAGCATTTT.

The chain links TRBV7-9 to TRBJ1-5, with D perhaps TRBD1 (6 bases). Trimming cost V 8 bases and J 3 bases, with 14 bases left between them. In germline, CDR1 is SEHNR, CDR2 FQNEAQ (reference sequence). The CDR3 consists of 14 residues. The CDR3 DNA follows: TGTGCCAGCCAGCGGGCGGGGGCCAATCAGCCCCAGCATTTT. Translating it yields CASQRAGANQPQHF.

V gene TRBV6-5 combines with J gene TRBJ2-5; D ambiguous. Germline CDR1 reads MNHEY; CDR2 reads SVGAGI. Trimming took off 0 bases at V and 6 bases at J, with 11 bases between the two ends. The CDR3 is made up of 14 amino acids. DNA for the CDR3: TGTGCCAGCAGTTACTCTCCCGGCGCGAAGACCCAGTACTTC. As protein: CASSYSPGAKTQYF.

V and J are TRBV20-1 and TRBJ1-1; unclear D gene. Germline CDR1 is DFQATT and CDR2 is SNEGSKA (reference sequence). This CDR3 spans 10 amino acids. V lost 5 bases and J 7 bases, leaving 8 bases between the germline ends. CDR3 sequence (DNA): TGCAGTGCTGCCGCGATTGAAGCTTTCTTT. Translating it yields CSAAAIEAFF.

The V gene is TRBV7-2, the J gene TRBJ2-2; 8 bases line up with TRBD1. The trim removed 0 bases at V and 4 bases at J, leaving 1 base unmatched. CDR3 length: 15 residues. The germline V gene encodes CDR1 SGHTA and CDR2 FQGNSA. This chain's CDR3 is CASSLATGATGELFF. As DNA, the CDR3 is TGTGCCAGCAGCTTAGCGACAGGGGCCACCGGGGAGCTGTTTTTT.

The CDR3 region is CASSKGTGVDQFF. The CDR3 DNA sequence: TGTGCCAGCAGTAAGGGGACAGGGGTTGATCAGTTCTTC. The genes are TRBV6-1 and TRBJ2-1; 10 bases fit TRBD1. The CDR3 runs to 13 residues. J lost 13 bases, V lost 5 bases, and 8 bases had no gene match. The V gene's germline CDR1 is MNHNS and CDR2 SASEGT.